This entry lists 21 T cell receptor beta chains sequenced from one sample in a study of T cells in Graves' hyperthyroidism and ophthalmopathy. TCR beta CDR3 sequences were amplified from RNA transcripts. Primed by the HTBI set, a first-round RT-PCR was run on the TCR CDR3. TCRdb analysed the multiplex PCR reads with MiXCR anew, one entry per CDR3 protein. The sample lists roughly 380,000 distinct CDR3 sequences, approximately 13% occurring once. The sequenced sample was blood. These receptors came from a man aged 25 to 40 with Graves' hyperthyroidism that later progressed to Graves' ophthalmopathy.

This clonotype was seen many times. This chain joins TRBV20-1 and TRBJ1-5; no clear D. The CDR3 spans 19 residues. Germline V lookup: CDR1 DFQATT, CDR2 SNEGSKA (reference sequence). Deletions cut 0 bases from V and 0 bases from J, with 21 bases between. CDR3 sequence (DNA): TGCAGTGCTAGAGATAGGCAGCGCGCTACCCTTTATAGCAATCAGCCCCAGCATTTT. Protein: CSARDRQRATLYSNQPQHF.

This clonotype was counted a few times. This may stem from a read error, because a much larger clone lies one nucleotide away. The chain employs TRBV28 and TRBJ1-3; D might be TRBD1 (5 bases). This CDR3 contains 15 residues. The V and J ends lost 7 bases and 0 bases respectively, with 13 bases between them. Looked up from germline, CDR1 is MDHEN and CDR2 is SYDVKM. The CDR3 spells CASTGVTVSGNTIYF. CDR3 in DNA: TGTGCCAGCACCGGAGTGACAGTCTCTGGAAACACCATATATTTT.

This clonotype was observed at least ten times. The rearrangement uses TRBV6-1 and TRBJ2-2; D possibly uses TRBD1 or TRBD2 (5 bases each). Trimming pared 5 bases from V and 4 bases from J, leaving 11 bases between. Per the germline V gene, CDR1 is MNHNS and CDR2 is SASEGT. This CDR3 spans 14 amino acids. CDR3 amino acids: CASSWDQPTGELFF. The CDR3 DNA is TGTGCCAGCAGTTGGGACCAGCCCACCGGGGAGCTGTTTTTT.

This clonotype has ten or more counts. The chain carries TRBV30 and TRBJ2-2, with 8 positions matching TRBD2. V was clipped by 2 bases and J by 3 bases; unmatched bases: 2. This CDR3 comprises 14 residues. Germline values: CDR1 GTSNPN, CDR2 SVGIG (reference sequence). CDR3 region: CAWSRGGYTGELFF. The CDR3 DNA reads TGTGCCTGGAGTCGGGGGGGCTACACCGGGGAGCTGTTTTTT.

This clonotype was counted ten times or more. This chain links TRBV6-1 with TRBJ1-4; 7 nucleotides align to TRBD1. Germline CDR1 reads MNHNS; CDR2 reads SASEGT. The CDR3 contains 14 residues. V lost 9 bases to trimming and J lost 5 bases; unmatched junction nucleotides: 9. The CDR3 sequence is CARSPQGKNEKLFF. The CDR3 DNA is TGTGCCAGGTCCCCACAGGGGAAAAATGAAAAACTGTTTTTT.

The table lists this clonotype with many counts. The gene calls are TRBV28 and TRBJ1-5; TRBD1 matches 8 bases. V was pared by 6 bases and J by 2 bases, with 6 bases of the junction left unmatched. CDR1 and CDR2 (germline): MDHEN, SYDVKM. This CDR3 has 15 residues. The DNA for the CDR3 is TGTGCCAGCAGCGTGGACAGGGCTGGCAATCAGCCCCAGCATTTT. Its translation is CASSVDRAGNQPQHF.

This clonotype was seen repeatedly, ten times or more. CDR3 in DNA: TGTGCCAGCAGTTCACGGACAGGGGGCGCCGCTGAAGCTTTCTTT. Protein product: CASSSRTGGAAEAFF. The chain combines TRBV28 with TRBJ1-1; 11 bases line up with TRBD1. Losses at the gene ends were 4 bases for V and 6 bases for J; bases not matched to a gene: 7. The CDR3 totals 15 residues. Germline V gene data show CDR1 as MDHEN and CDR2 as SYDVKM.

This clonotype was seen more than once but under ten times. This rearrangement joins TRBV30 to TRBJ1-6; D ambiguous. Per the germline V gene, CDR1 is GTSNPN and CDR2 is SVGIG (reference sequence). V lost 2 bases to trimming and J lost 12 bases, with 8 bases between them. The CDR3 covers 11 residues. The CDR3 loop is CAWSIGRPLHF. The CDR3 DNA reads as TGTGCCTGGAGTATAGGGCGACCCCTCCACTTT.

This clonotype was found a few times. The gene calls are TRBV28 and TRBJ1-2, with 9 bases that match TRBD1. J was trimmed by 5 bases and V by 3 bases; bases with no gene match: 7. Germline assignment: CDR1 MDHEN and CDR2 SYDVKM. The CDR3 covers 15 residues. In DNA form, the CDR3 reads TGTGCCAGCAGTTTGGGGTCGACAGGGGGGTATGGCTACACCTTC. Amino acids: CASSLGSTGGYGYTF.

This clonotype was recorded at least ten times. The chain carries TRBV7-9 and TRBJ1-4; D is uncertain. The V gene's germline CDR1 is SEHNR and CDR2 FQNEAQ (reference sequence). The CDR3 covers 12 residues. V lost 8 bases and J 6 bases, leaving 10 bases between the germline ends. CDR3 DNA sequence: TGTGCCAGCTCACCACGCGATGAAAAACTGTTTTTT. Translated, it gives CASSPRDEKLFF. The full variable domain, rest sourced from reference TRBV7-9 and TRBJ1-4, is DTGVSQNPRHKITKRGQNVTFRCDPISEHNRLYWYRQTLGQGPEFLTYFQNEAQLEKSRLLSDRFSAERPKGSFSTLEIQRTEQGDSAMYLCASSPRDEKLFFGSGTQLSVL.

The chain has TRBV2 and TRBJ2-6; a weak D match, TRBD1 (6 bases). Germline lookup yields CDR1 SNHLY and CDR2 FYNNEI. Trimming stripped 8 bases from V and 1 base from J, with 12 bases between. The CDR3 runs to 15 residues. CDR3 sequence: CASLRGISGANVLTF. Here the CDR3 DNA reads TGTGCCAGCTTAAGGGGGATATCTGGGGCCAACGTCCTGACTTTC.

Only a few counts were recorded for this clonotype. CDR3 nucleotide sequence: TGTGCCAGTAGTTCGGACAGGCTTCTGAACACTGAAGCTTTCTTT. Protein: CASSSDRLLNTEAFF. The chain combines TRBV19 with TRBJ1-1; TRBD1 matches 7 bases. The CDR3 runs to 15 residues. The germline gives CDR1 LNHDA, CDR2 SQIVND (reference sequence). J lost 0 bases, V lost 5 bases, and 6 bases had no gene match.

This clonotype has at least ten counts. CDR3 in amino acids: CASSGRVTQYF. CDR3 coding DNA: TGTGCCAGCAGTGGTCGAGTTACGCAGTATTTT. The chain joins TRBV2 to TRBJ2-3; no definite D call. V lost 4 bases and J 8 bases, leaving 7 bases between the germline ends. Germline V gene lookup returns CDR1 SNHLY and CDR2 FYNNEI. This CDR3 is 11 amino acids long.

This clonotype turned up a few times. V gene TRBV27 combines with J gene TRBJ2-5; 10 bases match TRBD2. The J segment lost 4 bases and the V segment lost 2 bases, leaving 4 bases of the junction unmatched. The CDR3 sequence is 15 residues long. Germline CDR1 is MNHEY and CDR2 is SMNVEV (reference sequence). CDR3 DNA: TGTGCCAGCAGTTTAGTAGCGGGGGGCGGAGAGACCCAGTACTTC. Its protein is CASSLVAGGGETQYF.

This clonotype has ten or more counts. The chain is built from TRBV7-2 and TRBJ1-5; D call uncertain. Germline V CDR1 and CDR2: SGHTA, FQGNSA. This CDR3 is 13 amino acids long. V was trimmed by 6 bases and J by 0 bases, leaving 6 bases between them. This CDR3 is CASRQDSNQPQHF. The CDR3 bases are TGTGCCAGCAGGCAGGATAGCAATCAGCCCCAGCATTTT.

This clonotype was recorded at least ten times. V and J are TRBV11-2 and TRBJ2-7; no definite D call. Trimming took 1 base from V and 3 from J, leaving 10 bases between them. Germline V gene lookup returns CDR1 SGHAT and CDR2 FQNNGV. The CDR3 extends over 14 amino acids. In DNA form, the CDR3 reads TGTGCCAGCAGCTTAGGTGGGATCTACTACGAGCAGTACTTC. Translating it yields CASSLGGIYYEQYF. Full variable domain (missing parts from reference TRBV11-2 and TRBJ2-7): EAGVAQSPRYKIIEKRQSVAFWCNPISGHATLYWYQQILGQGPKLLIQFQNNGVVDDSQLPKDRFSAERLKGVDSTLKIQPAKLEDSAVYLCASSLGGIYYEQYFGPGTRLTVT.

This clonotype was counted at least ten times. V is TRBV2 and J is TRBJ2-5, with D uncertain. In germline, CDR1 is SNHLY, CDR2 FYNNEI. V was shortened by 8 bases and J by 4 bases, with 17 bases between the two germline ends. The CDR3 runs 14 residues. CDR3 nucleotides: TGTGCCAGCTTGGTAGGGTCGACCCGAGAGACCCAGTACTTC. It codes for CASLVGSTRETQYF. Supplemented by reference TRBV2 and TRBJ2-5, the full variable domain reads EPEVTQTPSHQVTQMGQEVILRCVPISNHLYFYWYRQILGQKVEFLVSFYNNEISEKSEIFDDQFSVERPDGSNFTLKIRSTKLEDSAMYFCASLVGSTRETQYFGPGTRLLVL.

On this clonotype itself: Given a much more abundant clone one base away, this may be a read error. Since the CDR3 does not end with the conserved phenylalanine or tryptophan, this likely comes from a read error. This chain links TRBV7-9 with TRBJ2-1; D is possibly TRBD2 (5 bases). The CDR3 loop spans 16 amino acids. Trimming cost V 5 bases and J 4 bases, with 18 bases left between them. Germline values: CDR1 SEHNR, CDR2 FQNEAQ (reference sequence). The CDR3 nucleotides read TGTGCCAGCAGCCCTAGCACCGGGTCCCTGTACAATGAGCAGTTCTGC. This encodes CASSPSTGSLYNEQFC.

This clonotype was found many times. The chain joins TRBV12-3 or TRBV12-4 to TRBJ2-3; maybe TRBD2 (5 bases). This CDR3 has 14 amino acids. V dropped 2 bases and J dropped 4 bases, with 10 bases sitting between them. The DNA for the CDR3 is TGTGCCAGCAGTTTACCTAGCTCCCCAGATACGCAGTATTTT. Its translation: CASSLPSSPDTQYF.

At least ten counts were recorded for this clonotype. V usage is TRBV20-1 and J usage is TRBJ2-2; D ambiguous. Germline V CDR1 and CDR2: DFQATT, SNEGSKA (reference sequence). Trimming took 1 base from V and 4 from J, leaving 10 bases between them. The CDR3 has 14 residues. The CDR3 sequence: CSARARTSTGELFF. As DNA, the CDR3 is TGCAGTGCTAGAGCCAGGACGAGCACCGGGGAGCTGTTTTTT.

This clonotype was seen many times. The J gene is TRBJ2-7, the V gene TRBV12-3 or TRBV12-4; 7 bases are shared with TRBD2. This CDR3 region has 13 residues. V dropped 6 bases and J dropped 4; count of bases not matched to a gene: 6. The CDR3 reads CASRGGGGYEQYF. As DNA, the CDR3 is TGTGCCAGCAGAGGTGGGGGAGGGTACGAGCAGTACTTC.